These 21 T cell receptor beta chains share one sample of origin, sequenced in a study of blood T cell repertoires in COVID-19. Profiled with immunoSEQ multiplex PCR; TCRdb holds only in-frame clones, not every one. The sample yields fewer than 350,000 clones, around 85% seen once. Sequencing was performed on peripheral blood. The receptors originated from a woman between 25 and 40 years old with COVID-19, enrolled during active disease.

This rearrangement joins TRBV18 to TRBJ2-5; D may be TRBD1 (6 bases). The V gene's germline CDR1 is KGHSH and CDR2 LQKENI. The germline V and J ends were trimmed by 3 bases and 5 bases, with 13 bases remaining between them. This CDR3 has 14 residues. The CDR3 protein is CASSPSQGYETQYF. CDR3 DNA: TGTGCCAGCTCACCGTCACAGGGCTATGAGACCCAGTACTTC.

The chain is built from TRBV11-2 and TRBJ2-7; 7 nucleotides match TRBD1. The CDR3 spans 14 residues. Per the germline V gene, CDR1 is SGHAT and CDR2 is FQNNGV. J lost 6 bases, V lost 5 bases, and 10 bases had no gene match. In nucleotides, the CDR3 is TGTGCCAGCAGCGCACACCTAGGGGGCGGCGAGCAGTACTTC. It encodes CASSAHLGGGEQYF.

This rearrangement joins TRBV15 to TRBJ2-7, with 8 bases fitting TRBD1. The CDR3 runs 15 residues. After removal of 5 bases from V and 2 bases from J, the junction contained 8 bases not matched to a gene. In germline, CDR1 is LNHNV, CDR2 YYDKDF (reference sequence). CDR3 DNA sequence: TGTGCCACCAGCCAAACTACAGGGGGAACCTACGAGCAGTACTTC. Protein product: CATSQTTGGTYEQYF.

The rearrangement uses TRBV11-2 and TRBJ2-3; no definite D call. Germline-derived CDR1 and CDR2 are SGHAT and FQNNGV. The CDR3 is made up of 12 amino acids. V was pared by 7 bases and J by 7 bases, with 12 bases between. The CDR3 loop reads CASIGVGYTQYF. CDR3 nucleotide sequence: TGTGCCAGCATTGGAGTGGGTTATACGCAGTATTTT. Variable domain in full (rest from reference TRBV11-2 and TRBJ2-3): EAGVAQSPRYKIIEKRQSVAFWCNPISGHATLYWYQQILGQGPKLLIQFQNNGVVDDSQLPKDRFSAERLKGVDSTLKIQPAKLEDSAVYLCASIGVGYTQYFGPGTRLTVL.

V gene TRBV18 combines with J gene TRBJ2-7; 10 bases are a match to TRBD2. CDR1 KGHSH and CDR2 LQKENI come from the germline V gene. The length of the CDR3 is 16 residues. V dropped 3 bases and J dropped 1; count of bases not matched to a gene: 6. CDR3 sequence (DNA): TGTGCCAGCTCACCCCTGGGTAGCGGGGGGTCCTACGAGCAGTACTTC. This codes for CASSPLGSGGSYEQYF.

This sequence joins TRBV19 and TRBJ2-1; 7 positions agree with TRBD2. In germline, CDR1 is LNHDA, CDR2 SQIVND (reference sequence). The length of the CDR3 is 14 residues. V lost 3 bases, J lost 4 bases, and 3 bases stayed unmatched. The CDR3 region has the DNA TGTGCCAGTAGTATGGGCGGGGGTTACAATGAGCAGTTCTTC. Amino acid sequence: CASSMGGGYNEQFF.

This clone appeared a single time. The chain recombines TRBV30 with TRBJ2-7; possible D gene TRBD2, 6 bases. Trimming took 4 bases from V and 4 from J, leaving 11 bases between them. The CDR3 is 12 amino acids. CDR1 is GTSNPN, CDR2 SVGIG, per germline (reference sequence). For the CDR3, the DNA is TGTGCCTGGACTGTAGGGACTTACGAGCAGTACTTC. Its protein is CAWTVGTYEQYF.

This chain uses TRBV9 with TRBJ2-2; 8 bases align to TRBD2. Germline lookup yields CDR1 SGDLS and CDR2 YYNGEE. With 0 bases clipped from V and 2 bases from J, the junction kept 6 bases outside the gene matches. CDR3 length: 17 residues. Written as DNA, the CDR3 is TGTGCCAGCAGCGTAGTAGGACTAGCCCTAAACACCGGGGAGCTGTTTTTT. Protein sequence: CASSVVGLALNTGELFF. The complete variable domain, with remaining parts taken from reference TRBV9 and TRBJ2-2, reads DSGVTQTPKHLITATGQRVTLRCSPRSGDLSVYWYQQSLDQGLQFLIQYYNGEERAKGNILERFSAQQFPDLHSELNLSSLELGDSALYFCASSVVGLALNTGELFFGEGSRLTVL.

The V gene is TRBV7-9, the J gene TRBJ1-3; 7 bases line up with TRBD1. Germline V gives CDR1 SEHNR, CDR2 FQNEAQ (reference sequence). The CDR3 is 16 amino acids. The trim removed 3 bases at V and 3 bases at J, leaving 8 bases unmatched. The CDR3 protein is CASSFPTGADGNTIYF. The CDR3 DNA is TGTGCCAGCAGCTTCCCCACAGGGGCGGATGGAAACACCATATATTTT.

V usage is TRBV9 and J usage is TRBJ2-1; the D gene is possibly TRBD1 (6 bases). Trimming pared 1 base from V and 4 bases from J, leaving 21 bases between. There are 18 residues in the CDR3. The V gene's germline CDR1 is SGDLS and CDR2 YYNGEE. Written as DNA, the CDR3 is TGTGCCAGCAGCGTACGGAGCCTTAGCGAAGGGGGTTACAATGAGCAGTTCTTC. Translated, it gives CASSVRSLSEGGYNEQFF.

The chain couples TRBV4-1 to TRBJ2-4, with 7 bases lining up with TRBD1. Per the germline V gene, CDR1 is MGHRA and CDR2 is YSYEKL. After removal of 4 bases from V and 6 bases from J, the junction contained 9 bases not matched to a gene. This CDR3 region has 15 residues. The CDR3, as DNA: TGCGCCAGCAGCCCCGACCCGAGACAGGGAAACATTCAGTACTTC. Amino acid sequence: CASSPDPRQGNIQYF.

J is TRBJ2-3 and V is TRBV5-8; D not resolved. In germline, CDR1 is SGHTS, CDR2 YDEGEE. V was shortened by 5 bases and J by 4 bases, with 17 bases between the two germline ends. The CDR3 loop spans 15 amino acids. The CDR3 spells CASRPATYQADTQYF. Written as DNA, the CDR3 is TGTGCCAGCAGGCCGGCCACCTACCAGGCAGATACGCAGTATTTT. The variable domain in full, completed from reference TRBV5-8 and TRBJ2-3, reads EAGVTQSPTHLIKTRGQQATLRCSPISGHTSVYWYQQALGLGLQFLLWYDEGEERNRGNFPPRFSGRQFPNYSSELNVNALELEDSALYLCASRPATYQADTQYFGPGTRLTVL.

The chain carries TRBV11-2 and TRBJ2-7; TRBD2 aligns across 11 bases. There are 18 residues in the CDR3. Germline loops: CDR1 SGHAT, CDR2 FQNNGV. The V gene end was trimmed by 3 bases and the J gene end by 1 base; junction bases not matched to a gene: 11. The CDR3 nucleotides read TGTGCCAGCAGCTTCGGTCGGACTAGCGGGTTCCGATCCTACGAGCAGTACTTC. As protein: CASSFGRTSGFRSYEQYF.

The rearrangement joins TRBV5-1 to TRBJ1-2, with TRBD1 identical over 9 bases. Germline V gene sequence: CDR1 SGHRS, CDR2 YFSETQ. V shed 0 bases and J 4 bases; nucleotides not matched to a gene: 10. CDR3 length: 17 amino acids. The CDR3 here is CASSLDLTETGGYGYTF. In DNA, the CDR3 is TGCGCCAGCAGCTTGGATCTGACAGAGACAGGGGGCTATGGCTACACCTTC.

In DNA, the CDR3 is TGTGCCAGTGGACAGGGGCACGGGGGCAGCACTGAAGCTTTCTTT. Its translation: CASGQGHGGSTEAFF. This rearrangement joins TRBV28 to TRBJ1-1; 9 bases are a match to TRBD1. The CDR3 runs 15 residues. The J segment lost 4 bases and the V segment lost 9 bases, leaving 12 bases of the junction unmatched. Germline V CDR1 and CDR2: MDHEN, SYDVKM.

The chain carries TRBV9 and TRBJ2-7, with TRBD2 matching over 8 bases. Germline CDR1 SGDLS, CDR2 YYNGEE. The CDR3 runs to 16 residues. V was pared by 4 bases and J by 2 bases, with 11 bases of the junction left unmatched. The CDR3 reads CASSFDKTSGTYEQYF. DNA for the CDR3: TGTGCCAGCAGCTTCGACAAAACTAGCGGCACCTACGAGCAGTACTTC.

This clone has just a few counts. The chain recombines TRBV20-1 with TRBJ1-6; 9 nucleotides line up with TRBD1. Trimming at V came to 3 bases and at J to 9 bases, leaving 12 bases not matched to a gene. CDR1 is DFQATT, CDR2 SNEGSKA, per germline (reference sequence). The CDR3 extends over 16 amino acids. The DNA of the CDR3 is TGCAGTGCTAGTGGCCCGAACAGGGGGCCGGCTTCACCCCTCCACTTT. Translated: CSASGPNRGPASPLHF.

V gene TRBV5-1 combines with J gene TRBJ2-3, with D hard to call. V was pared by 0 bases and J by 5 bases, with 10 bases between. This CDR3 comprises 14 residues. Germline CDR1 reads SGHRS; CDR2 reads YFSETQ. The CDR3 DNA reads as TGCGCCAGCAGCTTGGAGCGACGGTTAGATACGCAGTATTTT. This sequence encodes CASSLERRLDTQYF.

The chain carries TRBV13 and TRBJ1-2; 9 bases are shared with TRBD1. Trimming at V came to 9 bases and at J to 8 bases, leaving 4 bases not matched to a gene. CDR1 is PRHDT and CDR2 is FYEKMQ in the germline V gene (reference sequence). The CDR3 spans 11 residues. In nucleotides, the CDR3 is TGTGCCAGTAACAGGGGGCAAGGCTACACCTTC. Translating gives CASNRGQGYTF.

The CDR3 sequence is CASSSTGGYGYTF. The DNA of the CDR3 is TGCGCCAGCAGCTCAACAGGGGGCTATGGCTACACCTTC. The chain recombines TRBV5-1 with TRBJ1-2; 8 bases are a match to TRBD1. V lost 3 bases and J lost 4; bases outside the gene matches: 2. Germline-derived CDR1 and CDR2 are SGHRS and YFSETQ. CDR3 length: 13 residues.

The chain has TRBV2 and TRBJ1-6, with D possibly matching TRBD1 (5 bases). The length of the CDR3 is 12 residues. The V gene's germline CDR1 is SNHLY and CDR2 FYNNEI. V was clipped by 5 bases and J by 10 bases, with 9 bases between them. Here the CDR3 DNA reads TGTGCCAGCAGTAAGAACAGGTCACCCCTCCACTTT. Residues: CASSKNRSPLHF.